The T cell receptor (beta chain) described here comes from a study of blood T cell repertoires in COVID-19. Whole-study context: Spain, Italy and the United States supplied samples that represented acute and convalescent COVID-19.

Sequencing was performed with immunoSEQ multiplex PCR; in TCRdb, only in-frame clones are kept and a portion is missing. The data show about 230,000 clones, approximately 88% seen once. The J segment lost 4 bases and the V segment lost 10 bases, leaving 11 bases of the junction unmatched. The CDR3 runs 14 residues. CDR1 SGHVS and CDR2 FQNEAQ come from the germline V gene. This clone showed up just once. The chain links TRBV7-8 to TRBJ2-5; 8 positions match TRBD1. The origin of this receptor is a man aged 40-49 years with acute or convalescent COVID-19. The sample comprised peripheral blood. The CDR3 bases are TGTGCCACCGAGGCGGGACAGGCCCTAGAGACCCAGTACTTC. Protein product: CATEAGQALETQYF.